This T cell receptor beta chain was found in a study of beta chain features in type 1 diabetes. The study, taken as a whole, reports: The similarity of naive, central memory and Treg TCRB repertoires appeared greater among patients than among healthy donors.

As for this clone: Its antigen is undetermined.

The study reverse transcribed the entire isolated RNA, so it sequenced expressed TCRB transcripts. The table came from immunoSEQ multiplex PCR; TCRdb's copy has only in-frame clones and leaves some out. The table shows about 150,000 clones, with roughly 11% occurring only once. CDR3 length: 15 residues. Trimming shortened V by 1 base and J by 7 bases, and 16 bases separated the two germline ends. Germline CDR1 and CDR2: SGHTA and FQGNSA. The V and J genes are TRBV7-2 and TRBJ1-2; D gene unclear. Sequencing used central memory CD4+ T cells from blood. The TCR originated in a man aged 18 to 30 in good health. The CDR3 coding sequence is TGTGCCAGCAGCTTAGATCGAAATGCAAGGTCTGGCTACACCTTC. Translated, it gives CASSLDRNARSGYTF.